The subject of this entry is one T cell receptor beta chain. Antigen specificity is unknown. Produced via immunoSEQ multiplex PCR; TCRdb's table is partial and in-frame only. This sample carries 65,000 to 95,000 clones, approximately 94% of them seen once, and the ten largest clones take roughly a tenth. CDR1 SGHTA and CDR2 FQGTGA come from the germline V gene. V was shortened by 0 bases and J by 5 bases, with 7 bases between the two germline ends. The CDR3 runs to 14 residues. This sample is part of a study of OX40 agonist ivuxolimab in advanced cancers. Overall study context: Three patients, one with hepatocellular carcinoma and two with cutaneous melanoma, achieved partial responses.

Study-level points and caveats: Undetermined was the antigen specificity of the expanded peripheral T cells. Clonal expansion was among the lowest in partial responders at 0.1-3.0 mg/kg, especially CD8+.

The input for sequencing was CD4+ or CD8+ T cells sorted from blood, taken in a trial of the OX40 agonist ivuxolimab. The receptor was isolated from an adult with an advanced solid tumor such as melanoma, head and neck, liver or kidney cancer. The chain combines TRBV7-3 with TRBJ2-2, with D possibly matching TRBD2 (5 bases). The CDR3 spells CASSLTGGTGELFF. In nucleotides, the CDR3 is TGTGCCAGCAGCTTAACAGGCGGGACCGGGGAGCTGTTTTTT.